This TCR beta chain was observed in a study of glioma-infiltrating T cells after dendritic cell vaccination. Overall study context: Patients received three intradermal dendritic cell vaccine injections at biweekly intervals.

The study's findings and limits: Higher TCR clonality did not directly relate to longer survival.

Details on this clone: Its antigen is currently unknown.

Amplification used 60 V beta primers and 13 J beta primers. Only in-frame clones appear in the TCRdb table, and some are missing; sequencing was by immunoSEQ multiplex PCR. The repertoire holds about 100,000 clones, approximately 80% seen once, with 5.4% in the top ten. The CDR3 covers 16 residues. Germline lookup yields CDR1 SGHNT and CDR2 YYREEE (reference sequence). Trimming stripped 0 bases from V and 4 bases from J, with 16 bases between. Time point noted: after dendritic cell vaccination, including at tumor progression/relapse. No glioblastoma patient carried an isocitrate dehydrogenase mutation.

Material: blood, obtained after dendritic cell vaccination. This TCR was recovered from a human donor with glioblastoma. The genes are TRBV5-4 and TRBJ1-2; D might be TRBD1 (5 bases). The CDR3 loop is CASSLAGTRMSYGYTF. In DNA, the CDR3 is TGTGCCAGCAGCTTGGCCGGGACTCGTATGTCCTATGGCTACACCTTC.